The 11 T cell receptor beta chains listed next were all sequenced from one sample in a study of T cell responses to AZD1222 COVID-19 vaccine. The data were produced by immunoSEQ multiplex PCR, yet TCRdb's version contains in-frame clones alone and is incomplete. The table shows roughly 150,000 clones, with 90% to 95% occurring only once. The input for sequencing was peripheral blood, taken 28 days after the second AZD1222 dose. Receptor source: an adult who received the AZD1222 COVID-19 vaccine.

This sequence joins TRBV29-1 and TRBJ2-1; possibly TRBD2 for D (5 bases). V was cut by 4 bases and J by 0 bases, with 19 bases left in between. Germline CDR1 reads SQVTM; CDR2 reads ANQGSEA. The CDR3 consists of 17 residues. CDR3 sequence (DNA): TGCAGCGTTGGAGGTCGCGGGCGAATCTCCTCCTACAATGAGCAGTTCTTC. Residues: CSVGGRGRISSYNEQFF.

Worth noting for this clone: The same CDR3 also results from other DNA sequences found in this sample. This rearrangement joins TRBV6-5 to TRBJ1-1, with D unresolved. There are 12 residues in the CDR3. Germline V lookup: CDR1 MNHEY, CDR2 SVGAGI. V shed 6 bases and J shed 5 bases, with 10 bases lying between them. The CDR3 bases are TGTGCCAGCAGCCGACGCGGTACTGAAGCTTTCTTT. Its translation is CASSRRGTEAFF.

This clone came up once. V gene TRBV6-5 combines with J gene TRBJ2-3; D remains unclear. Trimming took off 2 bases at V and 1 base at J, with 10 bases between the two ends. The CDR3 length is 15 residues. The germline gives CDR1 MNHEY, CDR2 SVGAGI. The CDR3 DNA reads as TGTGCCAGCAGTTACCTACCTATGGGCACAGATACGCAGTATTTT. As protein: CASSYLPMGTDTQYF.

This chain links TRBV6-5 with TRBJ2-5; 12 bases line up with TRBD2. In germline, CDR1 is MNHEY, CDR2 SVGAGI. The CDR3 contains 14 residues. The V and J ends lost 4 bases and 5 bases, in that order; junction bases with no gene match: 2. The CDR3 bases are TGTGCCAGCAGTTCCACTAGCGGGGGGGAGACCCAGTACTTC. This translates into CASSSTSGGETQYF.

The V call is TRBV7-2, the J call TRBJ2-1; D is unclear. Germline loops: CDR1 SGHTA, CDR2 FQGNSA. The CDR3 consists of 16 residues. Trimming shortened V by 1 base and J by 1 base, and 11 bases separated the two germline ends. The CDR3 DNA reads TGTGCCAGCAGCTTAGTATCCCAGGTATCCTACAATGAGCAGTTCTTC. Encoded protein: CASSLVSQVSYNEQFF.

V gene TRBV29-1 combines with J gene TRBJ2-7, with unresolved D. The V gene lost 4 bases and the J gene lost 1 base, with 11 bases spanning the gap. From germline, CDR1 is SQVTM and CDR2 ANQGSEA. CDR3 length: 13 residues. CDR3: CSVGNSVSYEQYF. The CDR3 DNA is TGCAGCGTTGGTAATTCGGTTTCCTACGAGCAGTACTTC.

This chain uses TRBV3-1 (or the pseudogene TRBV3-2) with TRBJ1-2; the match to TRBD1 covers 7 bases. Germline V gives CDR1 LGHDT, CDR2 YNNKEL (reference sequence). This CDR3 has 16 amino acids. With 1 base clipped from V and 4 bases from J, the junction kept 9 bases outside the gene matches. The CDR3 region is CASSQGWQQGSYGYTF. CDR3 DNA: TGTGCCAGCAGCCAAGGATGGCAACAGGGGAGCTATGGCTACACCTTC.

The V gene is TRBV6-2 or TRBV6-3, the J gene TRBJ2-4; 9 bases align to TRBD1. In germline, CDR1 is MNHEY, CDR2 SVGEGT. Losses at the gene ends were 5 bases for V and 8 bases for J; bases not matched to a gene: 10. This CDR3 region has 15 residues. In DNA, the CDR3 is TGTGCCAGCAGTAGGGACAGGGAGGTGATGGACATTCAGTACTTC. Amino acids: CASSRDREVMDIQYF.

The V and J genes are TRBV5-1 and TRBJ2-5, with 7 bases matching TRBD2. Germline V lookup: CDR1 SGHRS, CDR2 YFSETQ. The ends lost 4 bases at V and 1 base at J; junction bases unmatched: 4. The CDR3 covers 14 residues. This CDR3 reads CASSTGGFQETQYF. In DNA form, the CDR3 reads TGCGCCAGCAGCACCGGGGGGTTCCAAGAGACCCAGTACTTC.

Here the CDR3 reads CASKPSGAREQFF. Written as DNA, the CDR3 is TGTGCCAGCAAACCCTCGGGGGCCCGGGAGCAGTTCTTC. J is TRBJ2-1 and V is TRBV27; perhaps D is TRBD1 or TRBD2 (6 bases each). CDR3 length equals 13 residues. V dropped 7 bases and J dropped 10 bases, with 17 bases sitting between them. From germline, CDR1 is MNHEY and CDR2 SMNVEV (reference sequence).

The rearrangement links TRBV4-3 to TRBJ2-3; no clear D. Per the germline V gene, CDR1 is LGHNA and CDR2 is YSLEER. This CDR3 has 14 amino acids. Trimming shortened V by 0 bases and J by 9 bases, and 13 bases separated the two germline ends. The CDR3 DNA reads TGCGCCAGCAGCCAAGACGGGCCGGGTGGGACGCAGTATTTT. The encoded protein is CASSQDGPGGTQYF.